These T cell receptor beta chains were read from a single sample in a study of vaccination and CD4 T cells after COVID-19. TCRdb re-called the PCR reads with MiXCR, one entry per CDR3 protein. This repertoire shows about 10,000 distinct CDR3 sequences, about 30% found once; its top ten account for approximately 15%. Their target antigens are unknown. Sequenced sample: CD4+ T cells from blood, cultured in vitro. The source is a human donor in good health. CDR3s include the opening cysteine and the closing phenylalanine or tryptophan. Each record gives: CDR3 length, J gene, clone size, D gene, V gene, CDR3 protein, CDR3 DNA. A D gene is named only where the DNA matches it firmly. Some rows mark clone size as missing; the rest say once, few, many or name a class of expanded clone.

len: 14
j_gene: TRBJ1-1
abundance: -
d_gene: -
v_gene: TRBV5-4
CDR3aa: CASSDLTENTEAFF
CDR3nt: TGTGCCAGCAGCGACCTGACAGAGAACACTGAAGCTTTCTTT

len: 14
j_gene: TRBJ1-1
abundance: few
d_gene: TRBD1
v_gene: TRBV20-1
CDR3aa: CSATRQGAGTEAFF
CDR3nt: TGCAGTGCAACAAGACAGGGGGCCGGAACTGAAGCTTTCTTT

len: 13
j_gene: TRBJ2-5
abundance: few
d_gene: -
v_gene: TRBV5-4
CDR3aa: CASSLPFQETQYF
CDR3nt: TGTGCCAGCAGCTTGCCGTTTCAAGAGACCCAGTACTTC

len: 16
j_gene: TRBJ1-2
abundance: -
d_gene: -
v_gene: TRBV23-1
CDR3aa: CASSQSTDGTNYGYTF
CDR3nt: TGCGCCAGCAGTCAATCGACGGACGGGACTAACTATGGCTACACCTTC

len: 13
j_gene: TRBJ2-2
abundance: few
d_gene: -
v_gene: TRBV6-2/TRBV6-3
CDR3aa: CASSYSSPGELFF
CDR3nt: TGTGCCAGCAGTTACTCATCCCCCGGGGAGCTGTTTTTT

len: 14
j_gene: TRBJ1-2
abundance: few
d_gene: -
v_gene: TRBV12-3/TRBV12-4
CDR3aa: CASSQRGGTYGYTF
CDR3nt: TGTGCCAGCAGCCAGCGTGGAGGGACCTATGGCTACACCTTC

len: 11
j_gene: TRBJ1-1
abundance: medium-sized
d_gene: -
v_gene: TRBV20-1
CDR3aa: CSAPWGAEAFF
CDR3nt: TGCAGTGCGCCGTGGGGGGCTGAAGCTTTCTTT

len: 17
j_gene: TRBJ1-2
abundance: -
d_gene: TRBD1
v_gene: TRBV19
CDR3aa: CASTAFLDRGHLYGYTF
CDR3nt: TGTGCCAGTACCGCTTTCCTGGACAGGGGGCACCTCTATGGCTACACCTTC

len: 12
j_gene: TRBJ1-5
abundance: medium-sized
d_gene: -
v_gene: TRBV15
CDR3aa: CATSRLDQPQHF
CDR3nt: TGTGCCACCAGCAGGTTGGACCAGCCCCAGCATTTT

len: 13
j_gene: TRBJ1-2
abundance: -
d_gene: -
v_gene: TRBV4-3
CDR3aa: CASSLLGVEGYTF
CDR3nt: TGCGCCAGCAGCCTCCTAGGGGTGGAAGGCTACACCTTC

len: 18
j_gene: TRBJ1-5
abundance: -
d_gene: -
v_gene: TRBV7-3
CDR3aa: CASSRKYLWGVSNQPQHF
CDR3nt: TGTGCCAGCAGCCGAAAGTACCTATGGGGGGTAAGCAATCAGCCCCAGCATTTT

len: 13
j_gene: TRBJ1-5
abundance: -
d_gene: TRBD1
v_gene: TRBV20-1
CDR3aa: CSAPRQGNQPQHF
CDR3nt: TGCAGTGCTCCCCGACAGGGGAATCAGCCCCAGCATTTT

len: 13
j_gene: TRBJ2-7
abundance: -
d_gene: -
v_gene: TRBV19
CDR3aa: CASSPGQTYEQYF
CDR3nt: TGTGCCAGTAGCCCCGGACAGACTTACGAGCAGTACTTC

len: 12
j_gene: TRBJ2-7
abundance: few
d_gene: -
v_gene: TRBV20-1
CDR3aa: CSARGPSYEQYF
CDR3nt: TGCAGTGCTAGAGGCCCATCATACGAGCAGTACTTC

len: 13
j_gene: TRBJ1-2
abundance: few
d_gene: -
v_gene: TRBV5-6
CDR3aa: CASSLGRDWGYTF
CDR3nt: TGTGCCAGCAGCTTGGGTAGGGACTGGGGCTACACCTTC

len: 18
j_gene: TRBJ2-2
abundance: few
d_gene: TRBD2
v_gene: TRBV7-2
CDR3aa: CASSHPGLAGVNTGELFF
CDR3nt: TGTGCCAGCAGTCACCCGGGACTAGCGGGAGTAAACACCGGGGAGCTGTTTTTT

len: 15
j_gene: TRBJ1-1
abundance: -
d_gene: -
v_gene: TRBV20-1
CDR3aa: CSARRGRRENTEAFF
CDR3nt: TGCAGTGCTAGGAGGGGGAGGCGGGAGAACACTGAAGCTTTCTTT

len: 15
j_gene: TRBJ2-3
abundance: -
d_gene: TRBD2
v_gene: TRBV28
CDR3aa: CASSLASGSPDTQYF
CDR3nt: TGTGCCAGCAGTTTAGCTAGCGGGAGTCCAGATACGCAGTATTTT

len: 16
j_gene: TRBJ2-5
abundance: -
d_gene: TRBD1
v_gene: TRBV5-1
CDR3aa: CASSQRHRDSHETQYF
CDR3nt: TGCGCCAGCAGCCAGAGACACCGGGACAGCCACGAGACCCAGTACTTC

len: 14
j_gene: TRBJ2-3
abundance: -
d_gene: -
v_gene: TRBV20-1
CDR3aa: CSAGRGWGTDTQYF
CDR3nt: TGCAGTGCTGGACGTGGTTGGGGCACAGATACGCAGTATTTT

len: 15
j_gene: TRBJ2-2
abundance: once
d_gene: -
v_gene: TRBV28
CDR3aa: CASRGRGPNTGELFF
CDR3nt: TGTGCCAGCAGAGGGCGAGGGCCAAACACCGGGGAGCTGTTTTTT

len: 15
j_gene: TRBJ2-2
abundance: few
d_gene: TRBD1
v_gene: TRBV19
CDR3aa: CASSTLDRATGELFF
CDR3nt: TGTGCCAGTAGTACGTTAGACAGGGCCACCGGGGAGCTGTTTTTT

len: 15
j_gene: TRBJ2-7
abundance: -
d_gene: TRBD1
v_gene: TRBV7-3
CDR3aa: CASSEGTGSSYEQYF
CDR3nt: TGTGCCAGCAGCGAAGGGACAGGGAGCTCCTACGAGCAGTACTTC

len: 13
j_gene: TRBJ2-5
abundance: -
d_gene: TRBD1
v_gene: TRBV28
CDR3aa: CASHRQGRETQYF
CDR3nt: TGTGCCAGCCACAGACAGGGCAGGGAGACCCAGTACTTC

len: 12
j_gene: TRBJ1-4
abundance: -
d_gene: TRBD1
v_gene: TRBV28
CDR3aa: CASFGQGEKLFF
CDR3nt: TGTGCCAGCTTCGGACAGGGAGAAAAACTGTTTTTT

len: 15
j_gene: TRBJ2-3
abundance: -
d_gene: TRBD2
v_gene: TRBV27
CDR3aa: CASSLSASGTDTQYF
CDR3nt: TGTGCCAGCAGTTTATCTGCTAGCGGAACAGATACGCAGTATTTT

len: 12
j_gene: TRBJ1-1
abundance: -
d_gene: -
v_gene: TRBV27
CDR3aa: CASSRPGREAFF
CDR3nt: TGTGCCAGCAGTAGACCGGGACGGGAAGCTTTCTTT

len: 13
j_gene: TRBJ2-4
abundance: few
d_gene: TRBD2
v_gene: TRBV7-8
CDR3aa: CASSLGGSDSRYF
CDR3nt: TGTGCCAGCAGCTTGGGGGGGTCGGATAGTCGGTACTTC

len: 12
j_gene: TRBJ2-7
abundance: once
d_gene: -
v_gene: TRBV24-1
CDR3aa: CATSEKGNEQYF
CDR3nt: TGTGCCACCAGTGAGAAGGGGAACGAGCAGTACTTC

len: 16
j_gene: TRBJ2-5
abundance: -
d_gene: TRBD2
v_gene: TRBV6-2/TRBV6-3
CDR3aa: CASSNGLAGGPETQYF
CDR3nt: TGTGCCAGCAGTAATGGACTAGCGGGAGGGCCTGAGACCCAGTACTTC

len: 14
j_gene: TRBJ2-7
abundance: few
d_gene: -
v_gene: TRBV6-5
CDR3aa: CASSYSKVSYEQYF
CDR3nt: TGTGCCAGCAGTTACTCGAAGGTTTCCTACGAGCAGTACTTC

len: 13
j_gene: TRBJ2-7
abundance: -
d_gene: TRBD1
v_gene: TRBV19
CDR3aa: CASSTRTGFEQYF
CDR3nt: TGTGCCAGTAGTACCCGGACAGGGTTCGAGCAGTACTTC

len: 15
j_gene: TRBJ2-5
abundance: few
d_gene: -
v_gene: TRBV5-1
CDR3aa: CASSLEAALGETQYF
CDR3nt: TGCGCCAGCAGCTTGGAGGCAGCCCTCGGAGAGACCCAGTACTTC

len: 12
j_gene: TRBJ1-2
abundance: few
d_gene: -
v_gene: TRBV6-1
CDR3aa: CATLPGNYGYTF
CDR3nt: TGTGCCACCCTCCCGGGGAACTATGGCTACACCTTC

len: 14
j_gene: TRBJ2-7
abundance: -
d_gene: -
v_gene: TRBV9
CDR3aa: CASSVASVSYEQYF
CDR3nt: TGTGCCAGCAGCGTAGCTAGCGTCTCCTACGAGCAGTACTTC

len: 13
j_gene: TRBJ2-7
abundance: few
d_gene: TRBD2
v_gene: TRBV6-2/TRBV6-3
CDR3aa: CASNLRENYEQYF
CDR3nt: TGTGCCAGCAACTTGCGGGAGAACTACGAGCAGTACTTC

len: 15
j_gene: TRBJ2-7
abundance: -
d_gene: -
v_gene: TRBV12-3/TRBV12-4
CDR3aa: CASSSQGRGSYEQYF
CDR3nt: TGTGCCAGCAGCTCACAGGGCCGAGGATCTTACGAGCAGTACTTC

len: 15
j_gene: TRBJ2-1
abundance: -
d_gene: TRBD2
v_gene: TRBV6-2/TRBV6-3
CDR3aa: CASSWSGRAYNEQFF
CDR3nt: TGTGCCAGCAGTTGGAGCGGGAGGGCCTACAATGAGCAGTTCTTC

len: 16
j_gene: TRBJ1-1
abundance: -
d_gene: -
v_gene: TRBV18
CDR3aa: CATTGGHNLKNTEAFF
CDR3nt: TGTGCCACCACCGGGGGACACAATCTGAAGAACACTGAAGCTTTCTTT

len: 17
j_gene: TRBJ2-4
abundance: -
d_gene: TRBD1
v_gene: TRBV7-8
CDR3aa: CASSLRGTGKAKNIQYF
CDR3nt: TGTGCCAGCAGCTTAAGGGGGACAGGGAAAGCCAAAAACATTCAGTACTTC

len: 18
j_gene: TRBJ1-1
abundance: once
d_gene: TRBD1
v_gene: TRBV5-6
CDR3aa: CASSTTGTGVLGNTEAFF
CDR3nt: TGTGCCAGCAGCACGACCGGGACAGGGGTTTTAGGGAACACTGAAGCTTTCTTT

len: 17
j_gene: TRBJ2-2
abundance: -
d_gene: TRBD2
v_gene: TRBV6-5
CDR3aa: CASSYLAGNLNTGELFF
CDR3nt: TGTGCCAGCAGTTACCTAGCGGGCAACTTGAACACCGGGGAGCTGTTTTTT

len: 14
j_gene: TRBJ1-5
abundance: -
d_gene: -
v_gene: TRBV2
CDR3aa: CASTRTSSNQPQHF
CDR3nt: TGTGCCAGCACTAGAACCAGTAGCAATCAGCCCCAGCATTTT

len: 14
j_gene: TRBJ2-7
abundance: few
d_gene: -
v_gene: TRBV6-1
CDR3aa: CASSGTGGSYEQYF
CDR3nt: TGTGCCAGCAGTGGGACTGGAGGATCCTACGAGCAGTACTTC

len: 16
j_gene: TRBJ2-5
abundance: -
d_gene: TRBD1
v_gene: TRBV6-2/TRBV6-3
CDR3aa: CASSYSLDRDQETQYF
CDR3nt: TGTGCCAGCAGTTACTCACTCGACAGGGACCAAGAGACCCAGTACTTC

len: 12
j_gene: TRBJ1-1
abundance: -
d_gene: -
v_gene: TRBV20-1
CDR3aa: CSAKTMNTEAFF
CDR3nt: TGCAGTGCTAAAACGATGAACACTGAAGCTTTCTTT

len: 13
j_gene: TRBJ1-2
abundance: -
d_gene: -
v_gene: TRBV6-1
CDR3aa: CASSEGPDYGYTF
CDR3nt: TGTGCCAGCAGTGAAGGCCCAGACTATGGCTACACCTTC

len: 14
j_gene: TRBJ1-2
abundance: few
d_gene: TRBD1
v_gene: TRBV19
CDR3aa: CASYITGASYGYTF
CDR3nt: TGTGCCAGTTATATTACAGGGGCCTCCTATGGCTACACCTTC

len: 19
j_gene: TRBJ1-6
abundance: few
d_gene: TRBD1
v_gene: TRBV7-7
CDR3aa: CASSLTDPTGDPYNSPLHF
CDR3nt: TGTGCTAGCAGCTTAACAGATCCTACAGGGGATCCTTATAATTCACCCCTCCACTTT

len: 17
j_gene: TRBJ2-7
abundance: few
d_gene: TRBD2
v_gene: TRBV20-1
CDR3aa: CSARDLGLAGGPSEQYF
CDR3nt: TGCAGTGCTAGAGATCTCGGGCTAGCGGGAGGGCCTAGCGAGCAGTACTTC

len: 11
j_gene: TRBJ2-7
abundance: few
d_gene: -
v_gene: TRBV20-1
CDR3aa: CSARGWGEQYF
CDR3nt: TGCAGTGCTAGAGGCTGGGGCGAGCAGTACTTC

len: 16
j_gene: TRBJ2-3
abundance: few
d_gene: TRBD2
v_gene: TRBV6-5
CDR3aa: CASSYSPSGKTDTQYF
CDR3nt: TGTGCCAGCAGTTACTCCCCTAGCGGGAAAACAGATACGCAGTATTTT

len: 14
j_gene: TRBJ2-2
abundance: few
d_gene: TRBD1
v_gene: TRBV6-1
CDR3aa: CASSRGQGAGELFF
CDR3nt: TGTGCCAGCAGCCGTGGACAGGGGGCCGGGGAGCTGTTTTTT

len: 13
j_gene: TRBJ2-7
abundance: -
d_gene: -
v_gene: TRBV24-1
CDR3aa: CATSATDTYEQYF
CDR3nt: TGTGCCACCAGTGCGACAGACACCTACGAGCAGTACTTC